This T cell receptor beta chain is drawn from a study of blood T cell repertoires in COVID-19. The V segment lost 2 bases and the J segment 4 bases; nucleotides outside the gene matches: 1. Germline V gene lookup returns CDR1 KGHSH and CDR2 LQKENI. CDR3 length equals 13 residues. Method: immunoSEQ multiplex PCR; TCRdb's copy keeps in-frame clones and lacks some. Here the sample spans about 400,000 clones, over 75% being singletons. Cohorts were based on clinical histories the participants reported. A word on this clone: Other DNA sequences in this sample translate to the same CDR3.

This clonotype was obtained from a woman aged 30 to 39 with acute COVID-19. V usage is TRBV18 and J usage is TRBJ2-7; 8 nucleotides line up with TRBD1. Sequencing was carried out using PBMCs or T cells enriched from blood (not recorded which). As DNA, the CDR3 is TGTGCCAGCTCACCAGGGACAGGATACGAGCAGTACTTC. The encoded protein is CASSPGTGYEQYF.